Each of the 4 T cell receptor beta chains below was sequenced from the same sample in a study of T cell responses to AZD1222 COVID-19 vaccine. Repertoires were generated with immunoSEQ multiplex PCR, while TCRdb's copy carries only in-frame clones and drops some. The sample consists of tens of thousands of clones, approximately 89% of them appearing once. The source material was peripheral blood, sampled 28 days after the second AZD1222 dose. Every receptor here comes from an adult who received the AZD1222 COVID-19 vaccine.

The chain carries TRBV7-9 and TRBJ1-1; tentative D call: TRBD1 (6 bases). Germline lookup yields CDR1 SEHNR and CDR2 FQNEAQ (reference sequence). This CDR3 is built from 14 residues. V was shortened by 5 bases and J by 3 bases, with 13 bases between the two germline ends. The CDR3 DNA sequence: TGTGCCAGCAGCAGGTCGGACAGCTACACTGAAGCTTTCTTT. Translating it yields CASSRSDSYTEAFF.

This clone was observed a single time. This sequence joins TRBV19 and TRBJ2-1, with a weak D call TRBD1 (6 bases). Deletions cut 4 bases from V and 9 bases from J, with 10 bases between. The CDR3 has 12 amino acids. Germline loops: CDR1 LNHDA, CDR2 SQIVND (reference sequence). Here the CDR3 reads CASSTGEPEQFF. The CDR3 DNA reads TGTGCCAGTAGTACAGGGGAGCCTGAGCAGTTCTTC. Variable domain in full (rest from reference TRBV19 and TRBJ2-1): DGGITQSPKYLFRKEGQNVTLSCEQNLNHDAMYWYRQDPGQGLRLIYYSQIVNDFQKGDIAEGYSVSREKKESFPLTVTSAQKNPTAFYLCASSTGEPEQFFGPGTRLTVL.

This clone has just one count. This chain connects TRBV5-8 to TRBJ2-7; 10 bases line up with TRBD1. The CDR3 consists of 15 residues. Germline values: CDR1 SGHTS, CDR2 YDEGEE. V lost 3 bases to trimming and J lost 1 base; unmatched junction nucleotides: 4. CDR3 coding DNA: TGTGCCAGCAGCTCGTGGACAGGGGGGTCCTACGAGCAGTACTTC. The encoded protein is CASSSWTGGSYEQYF.

The CDR3 DNA reads as TGCAGCGCCAGGACTAGCGACAATTACAATGAGCAGTTCTTC. Translated: CSARTSDNYNEQFF. This chain connects TRBV29-1 to TRBJ2-1, with TRBD2 matching 9 bases. The CDR3 is 14 amino acids. Per the germline V gene, CDR1 is SQVTM and CDR2 is ANQGSEA. J lost 4 bases, V lost 7 bases, and 8 bases had no gene match.